This is a list of T cell receptor beta chains from one sample in a study of blood T cells in healthy people across ages. TCRdb processed the 5' RACE reads anew with MiXCR; each CDR3 protein has one entry. Among about 1,600,000 distinct CDR3 sequences listed, about 40% were seen once. Sequencing used blood. The receptor set was obtained from a woman under 30 in good health. CDR3s include the opening cysteine and the closing phenylalanine or tryptophan. D genes are given only for firm matches. Clone size is given for some rows only: seen once, a few or many times, or a class if the clone is expanded.

d_call	cdr3_length	v_call	clone_size	j_call	cdr3_nt	cdr3_aa
TRBD2	17	TRBV7-2	-	TRBJ2-7	TGTGCCAGCAGCGAACCGGGACTAGCGTCCGCCTACAATGAGCAGTACTTC	CASSEPGLASAYNEQYF
-	15	TRBV6-5	-	TRBJ1-2	TGTGCCAGCAGTTACACCGGGGACGGAGACTATGGCTACACCTTC	CASSYTGDGDYGYTF
-	15	TRBV4-1	-	TRBJ2-5	TGCGCCAGCAGCGATTACAGGGAGGCCCAAGAGACCCAGTACTTC	CASSDYREAQETQYF
-	14	TRBV29-1	-	TRBJ1-1	TGCAGCGTTGGTAGGACCGCGTCTTACACTGAAGCTTTCTTT	CSVGRTASYTEAFF
-	15	TRBV3-1	few	TRBJ2-5	TGTGCCAGCAGCCAACAGGGACGGCTACAAGAGACCCAGTACTTC	CASSQQGRLQETQYF
-	15	TRBV3-1	-	TRBJ1-4	TGTGCCAGCAGCCCCGGACCGGCAACTAATGAAAAACTGTTTTTT	CASSPGPATNEKLFF
TRBD1	13	TRBV12-3/TRBV12-4	-	TRBJ1-2	TGTGCCAGCAGCCCTGACAGGGTTCATGGCTACACCTTC	CASSPDRVHGYTF
TRBD1	15	TRBV6-5	-	TRBJ2-3	TGTGCCACCGCACACCTACAGGGGATCAAAGATACGCAGTATTTT	CATAHLQGIKDTQYF
-	16	TRBV12-3/TRBV12-4	-	TRBJ2-3	TGTGCCAGCAGTCCTGCGGCCGGGGGTAGCGCAGATACGCAGTATTTT	CASSPAAGGSADTQYF
-	16	TRBV6-6	-	TRBJ2-7	TGTGCCAGCAGCTGGGAGGGGACCGGGACACTTTACGAGCAGTACTTC	CASSWEGTGTLYEQYF
TRBD2	15	TRBV5-5	once	TRBJ2-7	TGTGCCAGCAGCCCCCCGGGAGGAACTATATACGAGCAGTACTTC	CASSPPGGTIYEQYF
TRBD2	13	TRBV7-2	-	TRBJ2-7	TGTGCCAGCAGCCAGACTAGCGGGCTCGAGCAGTACTTC	CASSQTSGLEQYF
TRBD2	17	TRBV20-1	-	TRBJ2-3	TGCAGTGGAGTTAAAAGCGGGACGATATTGGGTACAGATACGCAGTATTTT	CSGVKSGTILGTDTQYF
-	17	TRBV9	once	TRBJ1-3	TGTGCCAGCAGCGGAACAGGGCGTCGAAAGGAAGAGGACACCATATATTTT	CASSGTGRRKEEDTIYF
TRBD1	12	TRBV6-1	many	TRBJ1-1	TGTGCCAGCACCCAGGGGGGGACTGAAGCTTTCTTT	CASTQGGTEAFF
TRBD2	14	TRBV27	few	TRBJ2-1	TGTGCCAGTACTGAGCGGGGGGGATACAATGAGCAGTTCTTC	CASTERGGYNEQFF
TRBD2	15	TRBV6-6	-	TRBJ2-1	TGTGCCAGCAGTTACCGTAGCGGGGGGGGCAATGAGCAGTTCTTC	CASSYRSGGGNEQFF
TRBD2	15	TRBV27	-	TRBJ2-7	TGTGCCAGCAGTCGCAATCTGGGAGGGGCGAGGGAGCAGTACTTC	CASSRNLGGAREQYF
TRBD2	17	TRBV24-1	-	TRBJ2-3	TGTGCCACCAGTGGACCTCTGCGGGGGGGGCGTAGGGATACGCAGTATTTT	CATSGPLRGGRRDTQYF
TRBD2	18	TRBV7-9	-	TRBJ2-3	TGTGCCAGCAGCCCCGGGACTAGCGGGGGCCCACCCACAGATACGCAGTATTTT	CASSPGTSGGPPTDTQYF
TRBD1	16	TRBV5-6	-	TRBJ2-3	TGTGCCAGCAGCTTCCAGGGGGATCCATATACAGATACGCAGTATTTT	CASSFQGDPYTDTQYF
-	14	TRBV6-7	-	TRBJ2-1	TGTGCCAGTGACTCTAGCTATTCCTACAATGAGCAGTTCTTC	CASDSSYSYNEQFF
TRBD1	14	TRBV6-1	-	TRBJ2-3	TGTGCCAGCAGTGTGGGACAGGCAACCGATACGCAGTATTTT	CASSVGQATDTQYF
-	16	TRBV15	-	TRBJ2-5	TGTGCCACCAGCAGACCGTGGGGGGAAAATCAAGAGACCCAGTACTTC	CATSRPWGENQETQYF
-	15	TRBV28	few	TRBJ2-5	TGTGCCAGCAGTCCTATTGACAGGGACTCAGGGACCCAGTACTTC	CASSPIDRDSGTQYF
-	17	TRBV12-3/TRBV12-4	-	TRBJ2-6	TGTGCCAGCACCTCGGGGAACTCCTACTCTGGGGCCAACGTCCTGACTTTC	CASTSGNSYSGANVLTF
-	14	TRBV10-3	-	TRBJ1-2	TGTGCCATCCCCCGTTCCGGGGAATCGGGTGGCTACACCTTC	CAIPRSGESGGYTF
TRBD2	17	TRBV4-1	-	TRBJ2-7	TGCACCAGCAGCCAACCGCTTAGAGGGAGGGCGGCCTACGAGCAGTACTTC	CTSSQPLRGRAAYEQYF
TRBD1	14	TRBV6-4	-	TRBJ1-4	TGTGCCAGCAGGAGGGACAGGCGCCGTGAAAAACTGTTTTTT	CASRRDRRREKLFF
TRBD1	13	TRBV5-1	-	TRBJ2-7	TGCGCCAGCAGCTCTCCGGGACAGGTCGAGCAGTACTTC	CASSSPGQVEQYF
TRBD1	15	TRBV10-3	-	TRBJ1-5	TGTGCCATCAGTGCTGGACAGGGGATCAATCAGCCCCAGCATTTT	CAISAGQGINQPQHF
-	14	TRBV9	-	TRBJ2-3	TGTGCCAGCAGCGTAGATAATCTGGAAGATACGCAGTATTTT	CASSVDNLEDTQYF
TRBD2	15	TRBV6-2/TRBV6-3	-	TRBJ2-7	TGTGCCAGCAGTTACGTAGCGGGAAAGGGCTACGAGCAGTACTTC	CASSYVAGKGYEQYF
-	17	TRBV18	-	TRBJ2-1	TGTGCCAGCTCACCACCGATGGGCGGCGGGGCTCTCTATGAGCAGTTCTTC	CASSPPMGGGALYEQFF
TRBD1	14	TRBV6-1	-	TRBJ2-1	TGTGCCAGCAGTGGAAAGACAGGGGGCATTGTGCAGTTCTTC	CASSGKTGGIVQFF